The sequence of this T cell receptor beta chain was determined in a study of PD-1 blockade in classical Hodgkin lymphoma. Study conclusions and caveats: Complete responders showed a baseline diversity that resembled the diversity of newly diagnosed patients. Compared with healthy donors, newly diagnosed patients reportedly showed lower baseline TCR diversity.

The germline V and J ends were trimmed by 8 bases and 0 bases, with 20 bases remaining between them. Germline V lookup: CDR1 MDHEN, CDR2 SYDVKM. There are 17 residues in the CDR3. Time point defined: cycle 4 day 1 (C4D1), after 6 weeks of nivolumab. Every patient was affected by relapse after autologous stem cell transplantation, while exposure to brentuximab vedotin was not uniform. Classifying best responses yielded complete response, partial response or progressive disease. In the case of this clone: Its antigen is currently unknown.

TCRdb's table, derived via immunoSEQ multiplex PCR, lists solely in-frame clones and lacks some. The sample has around 92,000 clones, more than 80% seen once. The chain carries TRBV28 and TRBJ2-1, with D unclear. The sequencing used peripheral blood mononuclear cells (PBMCs), collected before the fourth cycle of nivolumab. The TCR comes from a human donor with classical Hodgkin lymphoma. CDR3 amino acids: CASPPPPHKSSYNEQFF. The CDR3 nucleotides are TGTGCCAGCCCCCCACCCCCGCACAAGAGCTCCTACAATGAGCAGTTCTTC.